These 19 T cell receptor beta chains share one sample of origin, sequenced in a study of blood T cell repertoires in COVID-19. The assay was immunoSEQ multiplex PCR, and TCRdb's table has in-frame clones only and misses some. The top ten clones hold 5.5% to 8% of a sample with more than 140,000 clones, roughly 88% of them seen once. Sequencing used peripheral blood. These receptors originate from a woman between 50 and 59 years old in a cohort sampled during active or convalescent COVID-19.

Note on this clone: Other DNA sequences within the sample encode an identical CDR3. The J gene is TRBJ1-1, the V gene TRBV7-3, with D tentatively TRBD1 (6 bases). CDR1 is SGHTA, CDR2 FQGTGA, per germline. With 5 bases removed from V and 4 bases from J, the gap between germline ends came to 20 bases. The CDR3 is made up of 16 amino acids. CDR3 bases: TGTGCCAGCAGCCTCGAGCCTGGTCAGGGGAGCACTGAAGCTTTCTTT. It yields the protein CASSLEPGQGSTEAFF.

V usage is TRBV5-4 and J usage is TRBJ2-5; 15 bases are shared with TRBD2. Per the germline V gene, CDR1 is SGHNT and CDR2 is YYREEE (reference sequence). V lost 4 bases, J lost 2 bases, and 6 bases stayed unmatched. CDR3 length equals 17 residues. The CDR3 nucleotides are TGTGCCAGCAGCGCGGGACTAGCGGGGGGCAAACAAGAGACCCAGTACTTC. Encoded protein: CASSAGLAGGKQETQYF.

The chain recombines TRBV7-9 with TRBJ2-3, with a tentative D call TRBD1 (6 bases). Trimming shortened V by 5 bases and J by 4 bases, and 13 bases separated the two germline ends. This CDR3 spans 14 amino acids. The V gene's germline CDR1 is SEHNR and CDR2 FQNEAQ (reference sequence). CDR3: CASSPGTFPDTQYF. The CDR3 DNA follows: TGTGCCAGCAGCCCAGGGACATTTCCAGATACGCAGTATTTT.

The V call is TRBV7-2, the J call TRBJ2-3, with 7 bases matching TRBD2. Germline values: CDR1 SGHTA, CDR2 FQGNSA. The CDR3 extends over 15 amino acids. After removal of 0 bases from V and 4 bases from J, the junction contained 4 bases not matched to a gene. Here the CDR3 DNA reads TGTGCCAGCAGCTTAGCGGGGGGGGTGGCAGATACGCAGTATTTT. This translates into CASSLAGGVADTQYF.

This clone occurred a few times. The chain is built from TRBV7-2 and TRBJ2-3; TRBD2 agrees at 11 bases. The CDR3 extends over 17 amino acids. J was trimmed by 4 bases and V by 3 bases; bases with no gene match: 9. Germline V gives CDR1 SGHTA, CDR2 FQGNSA. CDR3 sequence reads: CASSFLSSGGRSDTQYF. CDR3 DNA sequence: TGTGCCAGCAGCTTCCTCTCTAGCGGGGGGAGATCAGATACGCAGTATTTT.

The chain joins TRBV7-3 to TRBJ2-1, with 9 bases lining up with TRBD2. This CDR3 spans 16 amino acids. Trimming removed 5 bases from V and 2 bases from J; junction bases left unmatched: 7. Looked up from germline, CDR1 is SGHTA and CDR2 is FQGTGA. Here the CDR3 reads CASSLLSGGTYNEQFF. CDR3 DNA sequence: TGTGCCAGCAGCCTCCTTAGCGGGGGCACCTACAATGAGCAGTTCTTC. Complete variable domain (other parts from reference TRBV7-3 and TRBJ2-1): GAGVSQTPSNKVTEKGKYVELRCDPISGHTALYWYRQSLGQGPEFLIYFQGTGAADDSGLPNDRFFAVRPEGSVSTLKIQRTERGDSAVYLCASSLLSGGTYNEQFFGPGTRLTVL.

This rearrangement joins TRBV11-2 to TRBJ2-3; D perhaps matches TRBD2 (5 bases). Trimming stripped 8 bases from V and 0 bases from J, with 9 bases between. The V gene's germline CDR1 is SGHAT and CDR2 FQNNGV. There are 13 residues in the CDR3. DNA for the CDR3: TGTGCCAGCGGTAAGCGGAGCACAGATACGCAGTATTTT. It yields the protein CASGKRSTDTQYF.

V and J are TRBV21-1 and TRBJ1-5; the D call TRBD1 from the table was never checked on the DNA. TRBV21-1 is recorded as a pseudogene. The CDR3 is made up of 18 amino acids. The chain's CDR3 is CASSKDRRQGEVFQPQHF. In nucleotides, the CDR3 is TGTGCCAGCAGCAAAGATCGTAGGCAGGGGGAAGTGTTTCAGCCCCAGCATTTT.

This clone has just one count. The rearrangement joins TRBV4-3 to TRBJ2-2; tentative D call: TRBD2 (7 bases). Germline V gene data show CDR1 as LGHNA and CDR2 as YSLEER. V was shortened by 0 bases and J by 2 bases, with 13 bases between the two germline ends. The CDR3 is 17 amino acids. The CDR3 nucleotides read TGCGCCAGCAGCCAAGAGAGGGGGGGCCAAAACACCGGGGAGCTGTTTTTT. Protein sequence: CASSQERGGQNTGELFF.

The chain recombines TRBV10-2 with TRBJ2-7, with D maybe TRBD2 (7 bases). The CDR3 has 13 amino acids. Germline V gene sequence: CDR1 WSHSY, CDR2 SAAADI. V lost 7 bases, J lost 3 bases, and 13 bases lay in between. Written as DNA, the CDR3 is TGCGCCAGCACCGGGGGGCGGAACTACGAGCAGTACTTC. This sequence encodes CASTGGRNYEQYF.

This clone was counted once. Written as DNA, the CDR3 is TGCGCCAGCAGTGAACGGACTAGCCCGAGAGATACGCAGTATTTT. It yields the protein CASSERTSPRDTQYF. The rearrangement links TRBV10-2 to TRBJ2-3; 8 bases line up with TRBD2. J lost 5 bases, V lost 3 bases, and 7 bases had no gene match. The CDR3 is made up of 15 amino acids. Germline loops: CDR1 WSHSY, CDR2 SAAADI.

The chain recombines TRBV4-1 with TRBJ1-2; 8 bases are a match to TRBD1. CDR1 and CDR2 from the germline V gene are MGHRA and YSYEKL. This CDR3 comprises 17 residues. Trimming removed 6 bases from V and 0 bases from J; junction bases left unmatched: 12. CDR3 nucleotide sequence: TGCGCCAGCAGTCCTTGGACAGGGCAGAAAGCTAACTATGGCTACACCTTC. It codes for CASSPWTGQKANYGYTF.

In its sample, this clone was seen once. The chain carries TRBV21-1 and TRBJ2-6; the D call TRBD1 from the table was never checked on the DNA. TRBV21-1 is a pseudogene locus. The CDR3 is 18 amino acids. This CDR3 reads CASSKEGNSPSGANVLTF. In DNA, the CDR3 is TGTGCCAGCAGCAAAGAAGGCAACAGCCCCTCTGGGGCCAACGTCCTGACTTTC.

The chain is built from TRBV10-3 and TRBJ2-2, with D perhaps matching TRBD1 (6 bases). Germline assignment: CDR1 ENHRY and CDR2 SYGVKD. The CDR3 covers 15 residues. The V gene lost 6 bases and the J gene lost 1 base, with 12 bases spanning the gap. The CDR3 reads CAIRPSGQNTGELFF. As DNA, the CDR3 is TGTGCCATCAGACCATCGGGACAGAACACCGGGGAGCTGTTTTTT.

The chain uses TRBV20-1 and TRBJ1-5, with D perhaps TRBD1 (5 bases). Trimming shortened V by 3 bases and J by 1 base, and 16 bases separated the two germline ends. The CDR3 contains 16 residues. The germline gives CDR1 DFQATT, CDR2 SNEGSKA (reference sequence). This CDR3 is CSASRGTGQSNQPQHF. CDR3 in DNA: TGCAGTGCTAGTCGGGGGACGGGTCAGAGCAATCAGCCCCAGCATTTT.

The chain employs TRBV4-3 and TRBJ2-3, with D possibly matching TRBD1 (5 bases). V was trimmed by 1 base and J by 2 bases, leaving 22 bases between them. The germline gives CDR1 LGHNA, CDR2 YSLEER. CDR3 length: 19 residues. CDR3 loop: CASSQGSRQIRLPTDTQYF. In nucleotides, the CDR3 is TGCGCCAGCAGCCAAGGGTCCCGACAGATCCGTCTCCCCACAGATACGCAGTATTTT.

This sequence joins TRBV30 and TRBJ2-7, with unresolved D. Per germline, CDR1 GTSNPN and CDR2 SVGIG (reference sequence). The CDR3 totals 14 residues. V lost 0 bases and J lost 0, with 9 bases in between. CDR3 residues: CAWSVQSSSYEQYF. The CDR3 DNA reads TGTGCCTGGAGTGTACAGAGCAGCTCCTACGAGCAGTACTTC.

The chain's CDR3 is CASSPTPGAYGYTF. For the CDR3, the DNA is TGTGCCAGCAGCCCTACCCCAGGGGCCTATGGCTACACCTTC. The V and J genes are TRBV9 and TRBJ1-2, with D perhaps TRBD1 (6 bases). Germline CDR1 is SGDLS and CDR2 is YYNGEE. The CDR3 extends over 14 amino acids. V was cut by 4 bases and J by 4 bases, with 14 bases left in between.

The chain carries TRBV28 and TRBJ1-1; D is unclear. Germline V gene lookup returns CDR1 MDHEN and CDR2 SYDVKM. The length of the CDR3 is 13 residues. The V end lost 2 bases, the J end lost 6 bases, and 10 bases lay between the germline ends. The CDR3 bases are TGTGCCAGCAGTTTAGGGAGAAAGGCTGAAGCTTTCTTT. Translation: CASSLGRKAEAFF.